This entry is about one TCR beta chain. As yet, its antigen is unknown. This specimen belongs to a study of CD8+ T cells in alopecia areata. General study points: Elevated clonality characterized lesional scalp relative to normal scalp, particularly in alopecia totalis/universalis.

Treatment given: oral pan-JAK inhibitor, 5-10 mg twice daily. Extraction and reverse transcription of RNA yielded cDNA as the sequencing template. Produced via immunoSEQ multiplex PCR; TCRdb's table is partial and in-frame only. The sample shows some 170,000 clones, 58% of them seen only once. Sequenced material: CD4+ T cells sorted from blood, taken around week 55, from a patient treated with tofacitinib. The TCR comes from a human donor with alopecia areata.

The CDR3 spells CASSAWGKESGYTF. The CDR3 bases are TGTGCCAGCAGCGCCTGGGGGAAGGAAAGTGGCTACACCTTC. The chain uses TRBV5-4 and TRBJ1-2, with a possible D match to TRBD1 (5 bases). The germline gives CDR1 SGHNT, CDR2 YYREEE (reference sequence). Trimming shortened V by 4 bases and J by 7 bases, and 17 bases separated the two germline ends. CDR3 length equals 14 residues.